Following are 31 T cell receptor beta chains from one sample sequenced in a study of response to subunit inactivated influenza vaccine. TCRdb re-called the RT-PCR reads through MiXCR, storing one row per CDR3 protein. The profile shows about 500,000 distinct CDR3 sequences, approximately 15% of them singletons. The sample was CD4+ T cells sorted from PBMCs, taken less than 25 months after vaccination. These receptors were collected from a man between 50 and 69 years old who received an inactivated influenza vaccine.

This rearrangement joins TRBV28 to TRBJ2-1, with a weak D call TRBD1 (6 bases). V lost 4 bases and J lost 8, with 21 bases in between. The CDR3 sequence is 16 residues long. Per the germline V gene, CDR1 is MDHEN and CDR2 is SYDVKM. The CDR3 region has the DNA TGTGCCAGCAGTTCTGCCGGACAGACCCGGTTCTATGAGCAGTTCTTC. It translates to CASSSAGQTRFYEQFF.

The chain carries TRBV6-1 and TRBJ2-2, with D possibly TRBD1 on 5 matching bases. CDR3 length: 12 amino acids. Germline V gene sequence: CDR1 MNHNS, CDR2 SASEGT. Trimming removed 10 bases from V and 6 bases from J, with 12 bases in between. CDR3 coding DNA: TGTGCCACCTTGTACAGGCCCGGGGAGCTGTTTTTT. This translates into CATLYRPGELFF.

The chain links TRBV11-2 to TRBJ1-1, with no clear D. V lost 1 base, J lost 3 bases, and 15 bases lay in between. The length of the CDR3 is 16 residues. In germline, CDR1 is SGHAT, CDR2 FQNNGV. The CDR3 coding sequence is TGTGCCAGCAGCTTAGCCGGGGAAGGGAGATACACTGAAGCTTTCTTT. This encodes CASSLAGEGRYTEAFF. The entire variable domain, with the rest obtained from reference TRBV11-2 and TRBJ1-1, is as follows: EAGVAQSPRYKIIEKRQSVAFWCNPISGHATLYWYQQILGQGPKLLIQFQNNGVVDDSQLPKDRFSAERLKGVDSTLKIQPAKLEDSAVYLCASSLAGEGRYTEAFFGQGTRLTVV.

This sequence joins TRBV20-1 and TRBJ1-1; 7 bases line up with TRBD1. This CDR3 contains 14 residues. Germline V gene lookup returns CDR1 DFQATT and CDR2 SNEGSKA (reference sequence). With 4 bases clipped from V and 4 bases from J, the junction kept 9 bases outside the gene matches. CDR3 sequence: CSATRQGGATEAFF. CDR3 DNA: TGCAGTGCTACCCGACAGGGAGGTGCCACTGAAGCTTTCTTT.

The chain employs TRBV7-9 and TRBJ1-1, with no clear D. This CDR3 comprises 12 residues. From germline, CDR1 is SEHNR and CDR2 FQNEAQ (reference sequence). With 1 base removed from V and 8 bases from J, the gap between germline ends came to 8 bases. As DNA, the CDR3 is TGTGCCAGCAGCTTAGAGTTTACGGAAGCTTTCTTT. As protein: CASSLEFTEAFF.

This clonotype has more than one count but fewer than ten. The CDR3 sequence is CSVEFRTGDSYNEQFF. CDR3 coding DNA: TGCAGCGTTGAATTTCGGACCGGGGACAGTTACAATGAGCAGTTCTTC. The genes are TRBV29-1 and TRBJ2-1; 7 bases match TRBD1. This CDR3 comprises 16 residues. The V segment lost 2 bases and the J segment 4 bases; nucleotides outside the gene matches: 11. Germline V gene data show CDR1 as SQVTM and CDR2 as ANQGSEA.

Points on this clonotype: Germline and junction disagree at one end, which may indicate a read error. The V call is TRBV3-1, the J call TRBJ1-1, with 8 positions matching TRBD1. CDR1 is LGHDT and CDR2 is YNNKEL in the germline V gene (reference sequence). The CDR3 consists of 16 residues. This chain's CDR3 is CATSPETGGANTEAFF. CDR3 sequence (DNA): TGTGCCACCAGCCCCGAAACAGGGGGGGCGAACACTGAAGCTTTCTTT.

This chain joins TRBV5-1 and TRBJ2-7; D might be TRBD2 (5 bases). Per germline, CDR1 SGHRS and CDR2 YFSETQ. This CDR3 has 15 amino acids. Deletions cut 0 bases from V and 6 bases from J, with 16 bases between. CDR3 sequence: CASSLESLRGSEQYF. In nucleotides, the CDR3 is TGCGCCAGCAGCTTGGAAAGTCTCCGGGGAAGCGAGCAGTACTTC.

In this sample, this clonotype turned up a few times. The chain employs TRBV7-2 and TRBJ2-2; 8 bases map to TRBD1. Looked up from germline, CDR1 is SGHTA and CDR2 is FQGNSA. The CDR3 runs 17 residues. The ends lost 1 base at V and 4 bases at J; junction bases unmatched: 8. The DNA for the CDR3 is TGTGCCAGCAGCTTAGGGGGAGGACAGGGTGTCACCGGGGAGCTGTTTTTT. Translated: CASSLGGGQGVTGELFF.

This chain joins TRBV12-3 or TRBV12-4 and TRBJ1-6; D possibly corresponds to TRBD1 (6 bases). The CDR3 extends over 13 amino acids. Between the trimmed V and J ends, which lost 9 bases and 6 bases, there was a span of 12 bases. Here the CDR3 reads CASTGQTNSPLHF. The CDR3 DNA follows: TGTGCCAGTACAGGACAGACTAATTCACCCCTCCACTTT.

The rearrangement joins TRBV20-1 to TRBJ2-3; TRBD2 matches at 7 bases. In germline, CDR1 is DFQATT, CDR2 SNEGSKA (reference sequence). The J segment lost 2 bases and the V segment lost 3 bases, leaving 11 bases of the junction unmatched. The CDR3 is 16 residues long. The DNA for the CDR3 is TGCAGTGCTAGGCCGTTGACGCGGGAGAACACAGATACGCAGTATTTT. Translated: CSARPLTRENTDTQYF.

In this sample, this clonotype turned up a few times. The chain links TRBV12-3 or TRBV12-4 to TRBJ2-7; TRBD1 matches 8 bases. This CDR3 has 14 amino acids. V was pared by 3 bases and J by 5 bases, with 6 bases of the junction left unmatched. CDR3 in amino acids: CASSFLRGPHEQYF. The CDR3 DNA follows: TGTGCCAGCAGTTTCCTCAGGGGGCCCCACGAGCAGTACTTC.

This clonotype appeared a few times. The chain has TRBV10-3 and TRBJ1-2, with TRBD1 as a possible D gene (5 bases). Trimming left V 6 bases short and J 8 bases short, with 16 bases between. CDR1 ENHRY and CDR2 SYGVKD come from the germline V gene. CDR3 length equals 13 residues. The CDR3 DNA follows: TGTGCCATCAGAAGGGCCTTACAGGAGGGCTACACCTTC. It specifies CAIRRALQEGYTF.

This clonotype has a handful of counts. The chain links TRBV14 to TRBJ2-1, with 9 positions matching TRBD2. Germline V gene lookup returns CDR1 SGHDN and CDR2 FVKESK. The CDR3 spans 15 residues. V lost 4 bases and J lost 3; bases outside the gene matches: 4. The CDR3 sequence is CASSLGLAYYNEQFF. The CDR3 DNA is TGTGCCAGCAGCCTGGGACTAGCCTACTACAATGAGCAGTTCTTC. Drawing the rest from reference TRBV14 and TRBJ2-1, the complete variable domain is EAGVTQFPSHSVIEKGQTVTLRCDPISGHDNLYWYRRVMGKEIKFLLHFVKESKQDESGMPNNRFLAERTGGTYSTLKVQPAELEDSGVYFCASSLGLAYYNEQFFGPGTRLTVL.

The CDR3 DNA follows: TGTGCCAGCAGCTTGGGGCAGGGAGGCGCCGGGGAGCTGTTTTTT. Translating it yields CASSLGQGGAGELFF. The chain links TRBV5-5 to TRBJ2-2, with a tentative D call TRBD2 (6 bases). Germline CDR1 reads SGHKS; CDR2 reads YYEKEE (reference sequence). This CDR3 contains 15 residues. The V end was cut by 0 bases, the J end by 6 bases, with 12 bases between.

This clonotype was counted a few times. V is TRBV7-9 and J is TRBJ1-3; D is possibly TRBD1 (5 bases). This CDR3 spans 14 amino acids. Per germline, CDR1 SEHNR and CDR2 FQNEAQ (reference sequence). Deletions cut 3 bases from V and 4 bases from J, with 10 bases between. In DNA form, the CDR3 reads TGTGCCAGCAGCTTGGAGGCAGGGGGAAACACCATATATTTT. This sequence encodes CASSLEAGGNTIYF.

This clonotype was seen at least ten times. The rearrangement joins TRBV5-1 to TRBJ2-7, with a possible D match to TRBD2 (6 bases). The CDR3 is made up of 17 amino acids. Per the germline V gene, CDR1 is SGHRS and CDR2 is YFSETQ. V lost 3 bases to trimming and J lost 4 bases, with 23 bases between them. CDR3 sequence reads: CASSSTSKGGAGYEQYF. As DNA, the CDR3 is TGCGCCAGCAGCTCCACCTCAAAAGGAGGGGCAGGGTACGAGCAGTACTTC.

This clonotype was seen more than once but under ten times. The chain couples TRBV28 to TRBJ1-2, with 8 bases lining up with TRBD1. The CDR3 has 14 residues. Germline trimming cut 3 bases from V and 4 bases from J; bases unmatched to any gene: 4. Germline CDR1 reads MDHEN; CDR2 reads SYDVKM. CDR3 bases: TGTGCCAGCAGTTTCAGGGGGCACGGCTATGGCTACACCTTC. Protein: CASSFRGHGYGYTF.

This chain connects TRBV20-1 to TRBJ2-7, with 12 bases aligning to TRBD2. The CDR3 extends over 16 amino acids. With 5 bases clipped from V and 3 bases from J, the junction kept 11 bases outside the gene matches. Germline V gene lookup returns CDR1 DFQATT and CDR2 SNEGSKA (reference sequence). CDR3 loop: CSAGKGGLAGNYEQYF. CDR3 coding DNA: TGCAGTGCTGGGAAGGGTGGACTAGCGGGAAACTACGAGCAGTACTTC.

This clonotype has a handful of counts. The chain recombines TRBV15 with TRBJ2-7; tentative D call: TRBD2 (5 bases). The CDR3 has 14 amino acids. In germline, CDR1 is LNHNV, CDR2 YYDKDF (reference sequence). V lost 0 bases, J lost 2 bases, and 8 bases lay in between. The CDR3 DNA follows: TGTGCCACCAGCAGAGAGAGCGGAACCTACGAGCAGTACTTC. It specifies CATSRESGTYEQYF.

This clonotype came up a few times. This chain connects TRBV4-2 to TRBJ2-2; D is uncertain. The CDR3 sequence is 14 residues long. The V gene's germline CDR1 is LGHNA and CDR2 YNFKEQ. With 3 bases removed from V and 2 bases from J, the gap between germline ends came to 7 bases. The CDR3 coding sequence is TGTGCCAGCAGCCATCGAGTCAACACCGGGGAGCTGTTTTTT. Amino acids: CASSHRVNTGELFF.

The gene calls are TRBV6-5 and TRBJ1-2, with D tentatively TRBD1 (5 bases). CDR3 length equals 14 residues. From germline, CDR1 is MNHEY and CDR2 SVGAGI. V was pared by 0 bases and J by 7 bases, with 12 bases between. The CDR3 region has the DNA TGTGCCAGCAGTTACTCCCGCGGGACGGGTGGCTACACCTTC. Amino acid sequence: CASSYSRGTGGYTF.

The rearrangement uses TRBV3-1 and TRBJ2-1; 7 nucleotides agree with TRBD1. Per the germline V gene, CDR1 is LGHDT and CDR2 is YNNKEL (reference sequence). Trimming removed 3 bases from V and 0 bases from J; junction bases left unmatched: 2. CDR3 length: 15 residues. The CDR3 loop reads CASSQGTVSYNEQFF. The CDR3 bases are TGTGCCAGCAGCCAGGGGACAGTCTCCTACAATGAGCAGTTCTTC.

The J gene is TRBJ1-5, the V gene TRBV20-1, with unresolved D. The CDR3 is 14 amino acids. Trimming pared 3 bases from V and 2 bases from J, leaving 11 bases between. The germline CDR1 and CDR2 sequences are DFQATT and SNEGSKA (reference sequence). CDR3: CSASRQVGNQPQHF. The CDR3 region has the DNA TGCAGTGCTAGTAGGCAGGTGGGCAATCAGCCCCAGCATTTT.

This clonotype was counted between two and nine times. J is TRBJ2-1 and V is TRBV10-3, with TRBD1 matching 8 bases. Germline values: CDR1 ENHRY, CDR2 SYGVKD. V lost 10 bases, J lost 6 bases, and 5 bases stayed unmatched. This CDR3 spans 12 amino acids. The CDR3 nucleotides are TGTGCCAGCGGGACAGGAATCAATGAGCAGTTCTTC. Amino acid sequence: CASGTGINEQFF.

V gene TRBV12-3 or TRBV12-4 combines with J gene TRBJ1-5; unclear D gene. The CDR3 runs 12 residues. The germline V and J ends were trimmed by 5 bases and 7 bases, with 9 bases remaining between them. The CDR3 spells CASSDPGQPQHF. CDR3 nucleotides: TGTGCCAGCAGTGACCCCGGGCAGCCCCAGCATTTT.

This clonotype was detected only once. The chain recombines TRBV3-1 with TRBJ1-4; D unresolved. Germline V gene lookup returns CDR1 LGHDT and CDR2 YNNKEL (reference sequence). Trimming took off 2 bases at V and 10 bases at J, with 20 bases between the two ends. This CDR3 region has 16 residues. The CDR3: CASSQSGSFGEGKLFF. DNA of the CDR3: TGTGCCAGCAGCCAATCGGGGAGTTTTGGGGAGGGAAAACTGTTTTTT. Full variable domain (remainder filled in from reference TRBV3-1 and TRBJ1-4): DTAVSQTPKYLVTQMGNDKSIKCEQNLGHDTMYWYKQDSKKFLKIMFSYNNKELIINETVPNRFSPKSPDKAHLNLHINSLELGDSAVYFCASSQSGSFGEGKLFFGSGTQLSVL.

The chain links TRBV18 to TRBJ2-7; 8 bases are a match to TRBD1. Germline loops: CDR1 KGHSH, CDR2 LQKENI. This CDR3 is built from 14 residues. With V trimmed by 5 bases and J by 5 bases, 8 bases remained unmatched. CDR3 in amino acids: CASSERQGLDEQYF. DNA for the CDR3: TGTGCCAGCTCAGAAAGACAGGGGTTAGACGAGCAGTACTTC.

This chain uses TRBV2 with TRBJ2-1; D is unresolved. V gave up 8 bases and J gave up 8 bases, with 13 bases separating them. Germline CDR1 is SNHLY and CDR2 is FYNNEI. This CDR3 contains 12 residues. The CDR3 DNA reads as TGTGCCAGCGTTGCTTATAACTATGAGCAGTTCTTC. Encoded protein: CASVAYNYEQFF.

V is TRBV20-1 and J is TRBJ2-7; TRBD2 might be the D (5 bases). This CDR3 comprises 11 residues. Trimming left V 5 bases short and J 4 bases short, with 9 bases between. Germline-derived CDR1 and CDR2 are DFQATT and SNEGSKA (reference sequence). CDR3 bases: TGCAGTGCTTCCCGGGATTACGAGCAGTACTTC. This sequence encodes CSASRDYEQYF.

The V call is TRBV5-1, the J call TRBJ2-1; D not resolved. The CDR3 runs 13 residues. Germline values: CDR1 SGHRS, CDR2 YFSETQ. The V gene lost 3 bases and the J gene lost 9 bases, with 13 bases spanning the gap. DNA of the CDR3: TGCGCCAGCAGCTCATTCTCGACGTTTGAGCAGTTCTTC. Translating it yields CASSSFSTFEQFF.